These 15 T cell receptor beta chains came from one sample sequenced in a study of blood T cells in healthy people across ages. Using a J-beta primer mix together with a sample-barcoded 5' primer, a second PCR was run for roughly 7 to 11 cycles. TCRdb fed the 5' RACE reads into MiXCR, producing one record per CDR3 protein. The repertoire holds about 1,400,000 distinct CDR3 sequences, with approximately 60% as singletons. The source material was blood. The receptors stem from a man between 18 and 35 years old in good health.

V gene TRBV6-2 or TRBV6-3 combines with J gene TRBJ2-5; 12 positions match TRBD2. V trimming: 6 bases; J trimming: 5 bases; junction bases outside the gene matches: 19. The CDR3 contains 19 residues. CDR1 is MNHEY, CDR2 SVGEGT, per germline. The CDR3 sequence is CASSRTSGGTRPSYETQYF. In DNA, the CDR3 is TGTGCCAGCAGCCGAACTAGCGGGGGGACACGTCCCTCATACGAGACCCAGTACTTC.

This clonotype was observed a few times. The V gene is TRBV20-1, the J gene TRBJ2-7; the match to TRBD2 covers 11 bases. CDR3 size: 15 residues. V shed 5 bases, J shed 7 bases, and the junction held 13 bases outside the gene matches. Germline V gives CDR1 DFQATT, CDR2 SNEGSKA (reference sequence). The CDR3 is CSAVHGLAGIREQYF. For the CDR3, the DNA is TGCAGTGCTGTTCACGGACTAGCGGGCATCCGGGAGCAGTACTTC.

This clonotype was picked up one time. The missing conserved phenylalanine or tryptophan at the end of this CDR3 makes a read error likely. The chain combines TRBV12-3 or TRBV12-4 with TRBJ2-3; 9 bases fit TRBD2. V gave up 3 bases and J gave up 0 bases; unmatched junction bases: 7. The CDR3 runs to 17 residues. The chain's CDR3 is CASSFLASGMSTDTQYL. The CDR3 nucleotides read TGTGCCAGCAGTTTTTTGGCTAGCGGGATGAGCACAGATACGCAGTATTTG.

The chain couples TRBV15 to TRBJ2-3; D is unclear. Germline CDR1 LNHNV, CDR2 YYDKDF (reference sequence). V was shortened by 1 base and J by 2 bases, with 10 bases between the two germline ends. The CDR3 covers 15 residues. The CDR3 nucleotides are TGTGCCACCAGCAGAGGCTGGGATAACACAGATACGCAGTATTTT. Protein sequence: CATSRGWDNTDTQYF.

The chain is built from TRBV6-2 or TRBV6-3 and TRBJ2-3; 11 bases agree with TRBD2. The CDR3 spans 15 residues. CDR1 and CDR2 from the germline V gene are MNHEY and SVGEGT. V gave up 6 bases and J gave up 4 bases; unmatched junction bases: 6. In DNA form, the CDR3 reads TGTGCCAGCAGGAGCCCGGGACTAGCGGCAGATACGCAGTATTTT. Amino acid sequence: CASRSPGLAADTQYF.

This clonotype turned up a few times. The V and J genes are TRBV24-1 and TRBJ2-1; no reliable D call. Germline CDR1 reads KGHDR; CDR2 reads SFDVKD. This CDR3 is built from 12 residues. Trimming removed 3 bases at V and 9 bases at J, with 8 bases between. The CDR3 bases are TGTGCCACCAGTGATGCAGACCGTGAGCAGTTCTTC. It is translated as CATSDADREQFF.

The chain uses TRBV18 and TRBJ2-1, with TRBD2 matching over 10 bases. Trimming took 2 bases from V and 5 from J; bases not matched to a gene: 3. The CDR3 consists of 15 residues. Per germline, CDR1 KGHSH and CDR2 LQKENI. In DNA form, the CDR3 reads TGTGCCAGCTCACCAGCTAGCGGGAGTCACAATGAGCAGTTCTTC. Translated: CASSPASGSHNEQFF.

This clonotype was seen more than once but under ten times. V and J are TRBV6-1 and TRBJ1-1, with D maybe TRBD1 (5 bases). This CDR3 spans 13 amino acids. Trimming pared 0 bases from V and 4 bases from J, leaving 6 bases between. Germline V CDR1 and CDR2: MNHNS, SASEGT. CDR3 residues: CASSEAQGTEAFF. The CDR3 DNA is TGTGCCAGCAGTGAAGCCCAGGGCACTGAAGCTTTCTTT.

This sequence joins TRBV5-1 and TRBJ1-2; D call uncertain. The ends were cut back, 4 bases at V and 4 bases at J, with 14 bases in the middle. This CDR3 contains 14 residues. Germline CDR1 is SGHRS and CDR2 is YFSETQ. In nucleotides, the CDR3 is TGCGCCAGCAGCGCAGAAAGAAGTATCTATGGCTACACCTTC. It is translated as CASSAERSIYGYTF.

V usage is TRBV4-1 and J usage is TRBJ2-7, with 7 bases fitting TRBD1. V dropped 2 bases and J dropped 1; count of bases not matched to a gene: 2. The germline V gene has CDR1 MGHRA and CDR2 YSYEKL. This CDR3 is built from 14 residues. CDR3 region: CASSQTRGSYEQYF. The CDR3 DNA reads as TGCGCCAGCAGCCAAACCAGGGGGTCCTACGAGCAGTACTTC.

The CDR3 reads CASRVRRGANEQYF. CDR3 bases: TGTGCCAGTAGGGTACGGCGGGGGGCTAATGAGCAGTACTTC. The rearrangement links TRBV19 to TRBJ2-5; 8 bases agree with TRBD2. CDR1 is LNHDA and CDR2 is SQIVND in the germline V gene (reference sequence). The CDR3 covers 14 residues. The V gene end was trimmed by 6 bases and the J gene end by 11 bases; junction bases not matched to a gene: 14.

This clonotype has a handful of counts. CDR3 loop: CASSTEGPRGQFF. CDR3 nucleotide sequence: TGTGCCAGCAGTACCGAGGGCCCCCGAGGGCAGTTCTTC. The chain couples TRBV12-3 or TRBV12-4 to TRBJ2-1, with a tentative D call TRBD2 (5 bases). V was cut by 5 bases and J by 12 bases, with 17 bases left in between. The CDR3 consists of 13 residues.

This clonotype was counted only a few times. The chain carries TRBV4-1 and TRBJ2-7; D gene unclear. V was clipped by 0 bases and J by 7 bases, with 19 bases between them. The germline gives CDR1 MGHRA, CDR2 YSYEKL. This CDR3 is 16 amino acids long. The CDR3 protein is CASSQDRTAYLGEQYF. CDR3 DNA: TGCGCCAGCAGCCAAGATAGAACAGCCTATTTGGGAGAGCAGTACTTC.

V gene TRBV6-2 or TRBV6-3 combines with J gene TRBJ2-1; D is perhaps TRBD2 (6 bases). Trimming took off 4 bases at V and 5 bases at J, with 24 bases between the two ends. Germline V CDR1 and CDR2: MNHEY, SVGEGT. The CDR3 contains 18 residues. The CDR3 DNA follows: TGTGCCAGCAGTTTATCTACCTTAGGGACTTACTTGGACAATGAGCAGTTCTTC. Translating gives CASSLSTLGTYLDNEQFF.

The table lists this clonotype with a few counts. The chain is built from TRBV12-1 and TRBJ2-7; TRBD2 is the table's D call and was not checked against the DNA. TRBV12-1 is annotated as a pseudogene. The CDR3 spans 17 residues. CDR3 residues: CASSFAQGLADSYEQYF. The DNA for the CDR3 is TGTGCCAGCAGCTTTGCGCAAGGCCTAGCGGACTCCTACGAGCAGTACTTC.